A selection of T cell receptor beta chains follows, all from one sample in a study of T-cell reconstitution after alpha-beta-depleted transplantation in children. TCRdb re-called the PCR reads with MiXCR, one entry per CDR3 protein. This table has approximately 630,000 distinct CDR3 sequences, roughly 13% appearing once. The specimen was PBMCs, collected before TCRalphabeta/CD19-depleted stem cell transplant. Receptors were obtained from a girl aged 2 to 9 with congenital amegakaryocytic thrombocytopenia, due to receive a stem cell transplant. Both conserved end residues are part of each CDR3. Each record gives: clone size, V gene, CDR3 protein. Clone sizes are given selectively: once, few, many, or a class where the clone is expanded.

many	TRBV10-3	CAIAPISGANVLTF
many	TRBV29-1	CSVRQAISTDTQYF
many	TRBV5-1	CASSSTGSATEAFF
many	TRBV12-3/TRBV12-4	CASETRGAQDTQYF
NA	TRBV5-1	CASNSRDPKETQYF
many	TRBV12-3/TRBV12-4	CASSQRHPDSPLHF
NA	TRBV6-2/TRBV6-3	CASRIINTGGSEGGRGTGELFF
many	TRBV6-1	CASSDGLEPNF
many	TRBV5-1	CASSPEGDEQYF
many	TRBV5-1	CASSLRWTGELDTQYF
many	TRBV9	CASSPTVSTEAFF
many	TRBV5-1	CASSFAGRSYNEQFF
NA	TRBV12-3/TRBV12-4	CASSSPGQGQDTQYF
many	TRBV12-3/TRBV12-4	CASSPRQGVSQPQHF
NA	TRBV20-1	CSATPYRGSEQYF
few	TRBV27	CASSTGVAGGLCYF
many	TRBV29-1	CSAGLTGGSGANVLTF
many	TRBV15	CATSRDRGEQFF
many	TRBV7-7	CASSLYPAGQETQYF
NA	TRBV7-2	CASSRDKGTDTQYF
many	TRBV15	CATSRVAGNTIYF
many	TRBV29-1	CSVASGNTIYF
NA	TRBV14	CASSRWTSGTTDTQYF
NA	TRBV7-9	CASSLGTALFYEQYF
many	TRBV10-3	CAITPEQGIYEQYF
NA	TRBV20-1	CSARTPRVQETQYF
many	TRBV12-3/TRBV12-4	CASTPGLADNEQFF
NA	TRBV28	CASSLGREHTQYF
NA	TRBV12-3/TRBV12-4	CASRVAGGYGEQFF
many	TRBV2	CASSALAGEYNEQFF
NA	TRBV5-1	CASSWGTGGGTEAFF
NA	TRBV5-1	CASSREGPDTQYF
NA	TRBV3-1	CASSHRGRSKVYEQYF
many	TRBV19	CASNQGTYNEQFF
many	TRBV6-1	CASSAITRASYEQYF
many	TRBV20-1	CSARAASISNQPQHF
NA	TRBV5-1	CASSLVAASNTEAFF
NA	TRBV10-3	CAISESVGVRDTQYF
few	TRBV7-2	CASRNTGRETQYF
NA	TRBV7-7	CASSLAGVSGISYNEQFF
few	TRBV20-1	CSARGTLAMNEQFF
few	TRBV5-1	CASSLSGTPFPGELFF
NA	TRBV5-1	CASSLGSLLSTDTQYF
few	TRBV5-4	CASSWPPLAGGINEQFF
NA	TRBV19	CASTTGKEFPGYTF
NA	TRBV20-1	CSAGLASPSYEQYF
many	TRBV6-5	CASRLREAPHEQYF
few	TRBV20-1	CSARDPFGGSRSYNEQFF
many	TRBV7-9	CASSFPWTGGFSTEAFF
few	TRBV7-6	CASSLAIISIAIEAFF
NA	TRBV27	CASSFFPDFDTQYF
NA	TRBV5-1	CASSLVSRNYGYTF